The sequence of this T cell receptor beta chain was determined in a study of pediatric ulcerative colitis. One to two pinch biopsies were taken from the rectum during colonoscopy. The ends lost 0 bases at V and 3 bases at J; junction bases unmatched: 8. Germline values: CDR1 LGHNA, CDR2 YSLEER. The CDR3 spans 16 residues. The repertoire was sequenced with immunoSEQ multiplex PCR; TCRdb's copy has only in-frame clones and lacks some. Of 36,000 or so clones in the sample, around 73% were seen once. The TCR sequence derives from a boy between 10 and 17 years old with moderate ulcerative colitis. The sample consisted of gut tissue. The J gene is TRBJ2-7, the V gene TRBV4-3; 7 nucleotides match TRBD2. The CDR3 sequence is CASSQDGAGPIYEQYF. The CDR3 nucleotides are TGCGCCAGCAGCCAAGATGGAGCGGGACCTATCTACGAGCAGTACTTC.